The 30 T cell receptor beta chains below all came from one sample that was sequenced in a study of Ad26.COV2.S vaccination and SARS-CoV-2 variants. Sample treatment: 19 received Ad26.COV2.S at low or high dose, single or two shots; roughly five received placebo; per-sample allocation not given. Sample collection was performed on day 63 after the first vaccine or placebo injection. The repertoire was sequenced with immunoSEQ multiplex PCR; TCRdb's copy has only in-frame clones and lacks some. The sample holds around 300,000 clones, 85% to 90% seen once. Material: peripheral blood, obtained in a trial of Ad26.COV2.S vaccine versus placebo. The receptors shown here come from a person aged 18-60 years who received the Ad26.COV2.S COVID-19 vaccine or a placebo.

The gene calls are TRBV24-1 and TRBJ1-3; D remains unclear. CDR3 length: 10 residues. The ends were cut back, 11 bases at V and 7 bases at J, with 8 bases in the middle. Per the germline V gene, CDR1 is KGHDR and CDR2 is SFDVKD. In DNA form, the CDR3 reads TGTGCCAGGGTATGCAACACCATATATTTT. This codes for CARVCNTIYF.

In DNA form, the CDR3 reads TGTGCCTGGAGTGATGGGACTAGCGGACTCACAGATACGCAGTATTTT. As protein: CAWSDGTSGLTDTQYF. The chain couples TRBV30 to TRBJ2-3; TRBD2 matches at 11 bases. In germline, CDR1 is GTSNPN, CDR2 SVGIG (reference sequence). J gave up 2 bases and V 1 base, and 5 bases lay outside the gene matches. This CDR3 comprises 16 residues.

The chain joins TRBV5-4 to TRBJ1-2; 8 nucleotides line up with TRBD1. The CDR3 has 15 amino acids. The V gene end was trimmed by 3 bases and the J gene end by 2 bases; junction bases not matched to a gene: 6. Germline CDR1 reads SGHNT; CDR2 reads YYREEE (reference sequence). The CDR3 DNA is TGTGCCAGCAGCTCGACAGGGGCAGGAAACTATGGCTACACCTTC. Protein product: CASSSTGAGNYGYTF.

V is TRBV18 and J is TRBJ2-5; the D is unclear. Germline loops: CDR1 KGHSH, CDR2 LQKENI. The CDR3 contains 15 residues. V lost 4 bases, J lost 6 bases, and 18 bases lay in between. The CDR3 loop is CASSHSSSPEKTQYF. CDR3 nucleotides: TGTGCCAGCTCACATTCGAGTAGCCCGGAAAAGACCCAGTACTTC.

The chain joins TRBV30 to TRBJ1-1, with TRBD1 matching over 7 bases. Germline V gives CDR1 GTSNPN, CDR2 SVGIG (reference sequence). Trimming removed 2 bases from V and 10 bases from J; junction bases left unmatched: 4. The CDR3 spans 11 residues. The DNA for the CDR3 is TGTGCCTGGAGTCCCAGGGGGGGAGCTTTCTTT. This gives the protein CAWSPRGGAFF.

The V and J genes are TRBV7-2 and TRBJ1-6, with 8 bases matching TRBD1. The CDR3 spans 16 residues. The germline V gene has CDR1 SGHTA and CDR2 FQGNSA. V gave up 5 bases and J gave up 10 bases; unmatched junction bases: 13. CDR3 in DNA: TGTGCCAGCAGCCCCCTCCCGGGGACAGGAGGATCACCCCTCCACTTT. It codes for CASSPLPGTGGSPLHF.

The genes are TRBV4-1 and TRBJ2-7; 10 nucleotides agree with TRBD2. The junction had 0 bases not matched to a gene; V was cut back by 0 bases and J by 4 bases. The CDR3 sequence is 14 residues long. Germline CDR1 is MGHRA and CDR2 is YSYEKL. The CDR3 sequence is CASSQEAGGYEQYF. CDR3 DNA: TGCGCCAGCAGCCAAGAAGCGGGGGGGTACGAGCAGTACTTC.

This clone was found once. The V gene is TRBV6-5, the J gene TRBJ2-5; no clear D gene. Germline lookup yields CDR1 MNHEY and CDR2 SVGAGI. V was clipped by 0 bases and J by 1 base, with 6 bases between them. This CDR3 has 14 amino acids. CDR3 amino acids: CASSYSMSQETQYF. CDR3 sequence (DNA): TGTGCCAGCAGTTACTCTATGAGCCAAGAGACCCAGTACTTC.

The genes are TRBV19 and TRBJ1-3; D unclear. Trimming left V 2 bases short and J 0 bases short, with 5 bases between. From germline, CDR1 is LNHDA and CDR2 SQIVND (reference sequence). This CDR3 contains 14 residues. CDR3 in amino acids: CASSIQPSGNTIYF. CDR3 in DNA: TGTGCCAGTAGTATACAACCCTCTGGAAACACCATATATTTT.

The chain is built from TRBV30 and TRBJ2-3, with D unclear. Germline V gene data show CDR1 as GTSNPN and CDR2 as SVGIG (reference sequence). There are 13 residues in the CDR3. V lost 4 bases to trimming and J lost 4 bases, with 12 bases between them. The CDR3 protein is CAWTDQQADTQYF. Here the CDR3 DNA reads TGTGCCTGGACGGACCAGCAGGCAGATACGCAGTATTTT.

J is TRBJ1-1 and V is TRBV6-5; 7 bases agree with TRBD1. Germline loops: CDR1 MNHEY, CDR2 SVGAGI. The ends lost 8 bases at V and 4 bases at J; junction bases unmatched: 4. The CDR3 spans 12 residues. CDR3 bases: TGTGCCAGCCTCTCAGGGGGCACTGAAGCTTTCTTT. Translating it yields CASLSGGTEAFF.

The chain employs TRBV3-1 (or the pseudogene TRBV3-2) and TRBJ1-1; D is unresolved. The germline V gene has CDR1 LGHDT and CDR2 YNNKEL (reference sequence). The CDR3 sequence is 14 residues long. Trimming took off 1 base at V and 2 bases at J, with 8 bases between the two ends. CDR3 DNA: TGTGCCAGCAGCCAAGGTAGTGCCAACACTGAAGCTTTCTTT. It translates to CASSQGSANTEAFF.

The chain is built from TRBV25-1 and TRBJ1-1; D call uncertain. The CDR3 has 14 residues. Trimming cost V 2 bases and J 1 base, with 8 bases left between them. Germline V gene lookup returns CDR1 MGHDK and CDR2 SYGVNS. The CDR3 region has the DNA TGTGCCAGCAGTGAAAGCAAGAGGAACACTGAAGCTTTCTTT. The encoded protein is CASSESKRNTEAFF.

The chain joins TRBV2 to TRBJ2-2; D remains ambiguous. Germline lookup yields CDR1 SNHLY and CDR2 FYNNEI. This CDR3 contains 13 residues. Trimming took 2 bases from V and 4 from J, leaving 5 bases between them. The CDR3 loop reads CASSELGTGELFF. In DNA, the CDR3 is TGTGCCAGCAGTGAATTGGGCACCGGGGAGCTGTTTTTT. Using reference TRBV2 and TRBJ2-2 for the parts outside the CDR3, the full variable domain is EPEVTQTPSHQVTQMGQEVILRCVPISNHLYFYWYRQILGQKVEFLVSFYNNEISEKSEIFDDQFSVERPDGSNFTLKIRSTKLEDSAMYFCASSELGTGELFFGEGSRLTVL.

V is TRBV29-1 and J is TRBJ2-7, with 8 bases that match TRBD1. CDR1 and CDR2 (germline): SQVTM, ANQGSEA. Unmatched junction bases numbered 7, after V lost 7 bases and J lost 2 bases. This CDR3 is built from 13 residues. Here the CDR3 DNA reads TGCAGCGCCCTGGACAGGGACACCTACGAGCAGTACTTC. Translation: CSALDRDTYEQYF.

Only a few counts were recorded for this clone. The V gene is TRBV18, the J gene TRBJ1-5, with 7 bases aligning to TRBD1. The V segment lost 3 bases and the J segment 4 bases; nucleotides outside the gene matches: 6. This CDR3 comprises 15 residues. The germline gives CDR1 KGHSH, CDR2 LQKENI. The CDR3 bases are TGTGCCAGCTCACCGGGGACAGTAAAAAATCAGCCCCAGCATTTT. Translation gives CASSPGTVKNQPQHF.

The chain joins TRBV10-3 to TRBJ1-1; TRBD1 is a possible D gene (5 bases). Deletions cut 5 bases from V and 3 bases from J, with 16 bases between. The CDR3 extends over 15 amino acids. From germline, CDR1 is ENHRY and CDR2 SYGVKD. For the CDR3, the DNA is TGTGCCATCAGTAGGTCCGACAGATTTGACACTGAAGCTTTCTTT. Translating it yields CAISRSDRFDTEAFF.

This clone turned up a few times. The chain carries TRBV6-2 or TRBV6-3 and TRBJ2-7; possibly TRBD1 for D (6 bases). The CDR3 is 14 amino acids. Germline V gene sequence: CDR1 MNHEY, CDR2 SVGEGT. The germline V and J ends were trimmed by 5 bases and 7 bases, with 18 bases remaining between them. CDR3 residues: CASSKPLTGGEQYF. CDR3 DNA sequence: TGTGCCAGCAGTAAACCCTTGACAGGTGGAGAGCAGTACTTC.

This rearrangement joins TRBV10-3 to TRBJ2-4; D call uncertain. The germline V gene has CDR1 ENHRY and CDR2 SYGVKD. Deletions cut 0 bases from V and 9 bases from J, with 18 bases between. CDR3 length: 16 residues. As DNA, the CDR3 is TGTGCCATCAGTGAGTCGATATTCAGGTACCGGAGCATTCAGTACTTC. Amino acids: CAISESIFRYRSIQYF.

The chain couples TRBV7-8 to TRBJ2-2; 8 nucleotides match TRBD1. This CDR3 region has 17 residues. The ends lost 1 base at V and 5 bases at J; junction bases unmatched: 9. The V gene's germline CDR1 is SGHVS and CDR2 FQNEAQ. CDR3 residues: CASSLDAAQGVTGELFF. Written as DNA, the CDR3 is TGTGCCAGCAGCTTAGATGCGGCACAGGGGGTAACCGGGGAGCTGTTTTTT.

V gene TRBV9 combines with J gene TRBJ1-2; 10 bases match TRBD1. From germline, CDR1 is SGDLS and CDR2 YYNGEE. Trimming took 7 bases from V and 1 from J; bases not matched to a gene: 1. The CDR3 runs to 13 residues. CDR3 coding DNA: TGTGCCAGCGGGACAGGGGATAACTATGGCTACACCTTC. The encoded protein is CASGTGDNYGYTF.

The chain employs TRBV12-3 or TRBV12-4 and TRBJ1-1, with a weak D call TRBD1 (6 bases). This CDR3 has 13 amino acids. V lost 8 bases and J lost 1, with 11 bases in between. CDR3 region: CASWGLKNTEAFF. For the CDR3, the DNA is TGTGCCAGCTGGGGGCTCAAGAACACTGAAGCTTTCTTT.

In its sample, this clone was seen once. The V call is TRBV3-1 (or the pseudogene TRBV3-2), the J call TRBJ1-3; the D is unclear. The CDR3 has 15 residues. Germline V gene sequence: CDR1 LGHDT, CDR2 YNNKEL (reference sequence). Trimming stripped 4 bases from V and 2 bases from J, with 12 bases between. The chain's CDR3 is CASSPYFGPGNTIYF. CDR3 in DNA: TGTGCCAGCAGCCCCTACTTTGGACCTGGAAACACCATATATTTT.

The V gene is TRBV7-9, the J gene TRBJ2-2; 8 bases line up with TRBD1. Germline loops: CDR1 SEHNR, CDR2 FQNEAQ (reference sequence). The CDR3 consists of 14 residues. The V and J ends lost 5 bases and 8 bases, in that order; junction bases with no gene match: 7. CDR3 bases: TGTGCCAGCAGCCAATCGACAGGGGAAGGGGAGCTGTTTTTT. Translating gives CASSQSTGEGELFF.

The J gene is TRBJ1-5, the V gene TRBV4-3; a possible D gene is TRBD1 (5 bases). The CDR3 totals 14 residues. Trimming shortened V by 3 bases and J by 6 bases, and 12 bases separated the two germline ends. Germline V lookup: CDR1 LGHNA, CDR2 YSLEER. The CDR3 loop reads CASSQWTGGQPQHF. CDR3 in DNA: TGCGCCAGCAGCCAGTGGACGGGGGGTCAGCCCCAGCATTTT.

J is TRBJ1-4 and V is TRBV24-1; 10 nucleotides match TRBD1. V lost 4 bases to trimming and J lost 8 bases; unmatched junction nucleotides: 15. The CDR3 sequence is 18 residues long. Looked up from germline, CDR1 is KGHDR and CDR2 is SFDVKD. The CDR3: CATSERKTGTGVGEKLFF. In nucleotides, the CDR3 is TGTGCCACCAGTGAACGTAAAACCGGGACAGGGGTGGGGGAAAAACTGTTTTTT.

This sequence joins TRBV7-3 and TRBJ1-1, with no clear D. This CDR3 spans 13 amino acids. CDR1 and CDR2 from the germline V gene are SGHTA and FQGTGA. V lost 3 bases to trimming and J lost 0 bases, with 5 bases between them. The CDR3 region is CASSFTLNTEAFF. The CDR3, as DNA: TGTGCCAGCAGCTTTACGTTGAACACTGAAGCTTTCTTT.

The rearrangement links TRBV7-2 to TRBJ1-2, with 7 bases matching TRBD1. Per germline, CDR1 SGHTA and CDR2 FQGNSA. The V segment lost 0 bases and the J segment 2 bases; nucleotides outside the gene matches: 3. CDR3 size: 15 residues. This chain's CDR3 is CASSLAGTDNYGYTF. In nucleotides, the CDR3 is TGTGCCAGCAGCTTAGCAGGGACAGACAACTATGGCTACACCTTC.

The V call is TRBV25-1, the J call TRBJ2-6; no clear D. The V end lost 5 bases, the J end lost 4 bases, and 15 bases lay between the germline ends. CDR1 is MGHDK and CDR2 is SYGVNS in the germline V gene. The CDR3 consists of 16 residues. In nucleotides, the CDR3 is TGTGCCAGCAGTCGACCCTCTTTTGCAGGGGCCAACGTCCTGACTTTC. This encodes CASSRPSFAGANVLTF.

The rearrangement joins TRBV6-6 to TRBJ1-1; no firm D call. The CDR3 length is 13 residues. Germline-derived CDR1 and CDR2 are MNHNY and SVGAGI (reference sequence). V was cut by 3 bases and J by 0 bases, with 5 bases left in between. The CDR3 is CASSYHMNTEAFF. Here the CDR3 DNA reads TGTGCCAGCAGTTATCACATGAACACTGAAGCTTTCTTT.